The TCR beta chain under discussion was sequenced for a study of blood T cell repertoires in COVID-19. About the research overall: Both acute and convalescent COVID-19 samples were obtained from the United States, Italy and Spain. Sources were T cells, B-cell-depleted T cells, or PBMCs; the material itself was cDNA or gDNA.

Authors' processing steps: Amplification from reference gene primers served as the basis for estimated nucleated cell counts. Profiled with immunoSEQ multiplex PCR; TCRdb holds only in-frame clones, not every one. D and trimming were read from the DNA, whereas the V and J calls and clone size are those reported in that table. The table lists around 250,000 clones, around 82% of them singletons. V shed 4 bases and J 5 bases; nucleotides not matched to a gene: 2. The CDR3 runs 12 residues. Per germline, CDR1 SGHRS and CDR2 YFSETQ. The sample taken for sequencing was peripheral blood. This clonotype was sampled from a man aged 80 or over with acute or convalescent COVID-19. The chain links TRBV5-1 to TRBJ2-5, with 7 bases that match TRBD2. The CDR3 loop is CASSVRGETQYF. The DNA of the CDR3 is TGCGCCAGCAGCGTGCGGGGGGAGACCCAGTACTTC.